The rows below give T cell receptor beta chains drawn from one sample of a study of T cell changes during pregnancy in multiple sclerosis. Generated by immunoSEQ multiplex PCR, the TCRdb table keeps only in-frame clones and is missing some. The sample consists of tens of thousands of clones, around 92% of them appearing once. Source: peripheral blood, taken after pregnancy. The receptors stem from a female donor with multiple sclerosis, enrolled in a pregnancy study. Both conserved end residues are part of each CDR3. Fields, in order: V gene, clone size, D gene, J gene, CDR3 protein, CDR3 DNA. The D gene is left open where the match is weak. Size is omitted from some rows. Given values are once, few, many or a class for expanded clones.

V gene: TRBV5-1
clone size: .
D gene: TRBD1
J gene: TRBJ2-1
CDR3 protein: CASSYDGTGSSYNEQFF
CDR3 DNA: TGCGCCAGCAGCTACGATGGGACAGGTAGCTCCTACAATGAGCAGTTCTTC

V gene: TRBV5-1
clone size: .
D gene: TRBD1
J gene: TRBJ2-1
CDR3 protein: CASSLGQGPYNEQFF
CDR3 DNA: TGCGCCAGCAGCTTAGGACAGGGCCCCTACAATGAGCAGTTCTTC

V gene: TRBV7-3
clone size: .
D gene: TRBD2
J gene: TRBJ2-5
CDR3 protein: CASSLMVAGGLQETQYF
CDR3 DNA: TGTGCCAGCAGCTTAATGGTAGCGGGGGGGCTACAAGAGACCCAGTACTTC

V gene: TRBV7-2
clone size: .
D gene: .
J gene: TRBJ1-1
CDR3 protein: CASSLVRELGTEAFF
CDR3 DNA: TGTGCCAGCAGCTTAGTGAGGGAATTAGGCACTGAAGCTTTCTTT

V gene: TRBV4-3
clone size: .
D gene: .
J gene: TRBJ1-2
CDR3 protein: CASSQARESGYTF
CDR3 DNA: TGCGCCAGCAGCCAAGCTCGGGAGTCTGGCTACACCTTC

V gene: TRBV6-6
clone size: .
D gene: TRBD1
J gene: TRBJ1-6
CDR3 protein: CASKLDRDYNSPLHF
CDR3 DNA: TGTGCCAGCAAGTTGGACAGGGATTATAATTCACCCCTCCACTTT

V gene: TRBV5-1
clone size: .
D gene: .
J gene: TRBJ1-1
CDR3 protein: CASSYVASGTEAFF
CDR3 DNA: TGCGCCAGCAGCTACGTCGCGTCGGGCACTGAAGCTTTCTTT

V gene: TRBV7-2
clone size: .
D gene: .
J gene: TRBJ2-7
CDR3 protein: CASSSTVYEQYF
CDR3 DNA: TGTGCCAGCAGCTCGACAGTCTACGAGCAGTACTTC

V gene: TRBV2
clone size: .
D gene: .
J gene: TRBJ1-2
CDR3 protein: CASSEANYGYTF
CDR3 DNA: TGTGCCAGTTCTGAGGCAAACTATGGCTACACCTTC

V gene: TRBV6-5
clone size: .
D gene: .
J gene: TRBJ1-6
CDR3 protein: CASSYSYRSGSPLHF
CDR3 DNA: TGTGCCAGCAGTTACTCGTACAGGTCTGGTTCACCCCTCCACTTT

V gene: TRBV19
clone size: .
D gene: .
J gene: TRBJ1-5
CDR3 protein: CASSIDPGGAGVNQPQHF
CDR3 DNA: TGTGCCAGTAGTATAGATCCCGGTGGGGCAGGGGTCAATCAGCCCCAGCATTTT

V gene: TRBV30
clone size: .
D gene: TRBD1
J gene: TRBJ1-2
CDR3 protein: CAWSVKGQVYGYTF
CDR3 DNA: TGTGCCTGGAGTGTAAAGGGACAGGTCTATGGCTACACCTTC

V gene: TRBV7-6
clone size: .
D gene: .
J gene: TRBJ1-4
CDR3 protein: CASSLRSRPSGEKLFF
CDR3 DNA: TGTGCCAGCAGCTTGCGAAGTCGACCTAGCGGCGAAAAACTGTTTTTT

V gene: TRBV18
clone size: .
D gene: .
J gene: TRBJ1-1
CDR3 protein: CASSPRSAGENTEAFF
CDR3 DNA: TGTGCCAGCTCACCACGATCGGCAGGGGAGAACACTGAAGCTTTCTTT

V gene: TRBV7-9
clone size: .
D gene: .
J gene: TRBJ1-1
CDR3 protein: CASSLDYREAFF
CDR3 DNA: TGTGCCAGCAGCTTAGATTACAGGGAAGCTTTCTTT

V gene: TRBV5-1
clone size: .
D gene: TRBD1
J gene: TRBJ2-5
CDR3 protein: CASSLRDRGSLIETQYF
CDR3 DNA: TGCGCCAGCAGCCTCCGGGACAGGGGGTCTCTTATCGAGACCCAGTACTTC

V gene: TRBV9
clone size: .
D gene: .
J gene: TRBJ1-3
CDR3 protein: CASSAHQEGGYTIYF
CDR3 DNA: TGTGCCAGCAGCGCCCACCAGGAGGGTGGGTACACCATATATTTT

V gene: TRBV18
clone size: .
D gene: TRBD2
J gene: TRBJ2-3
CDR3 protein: CASSPWKIGLAGSDTQYF
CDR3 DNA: TGTGCCAGCTCACCATGGAAAATCGGACTAGCGGGGTCAGATACGCAGTATTTT

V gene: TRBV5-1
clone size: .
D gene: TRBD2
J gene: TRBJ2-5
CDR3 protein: CASSPGLAGETQYF
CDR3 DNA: TGCGCCAGCAGTCCGGGACTAGCGGGAGAGACCCAGTACTTC

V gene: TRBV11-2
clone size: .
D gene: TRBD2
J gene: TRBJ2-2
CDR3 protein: CASYELAGANTGELFF
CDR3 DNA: TGTGCCAGCTACGAACTGGCGGGGGCGAACACCGGGGAGCTGTTTTTT

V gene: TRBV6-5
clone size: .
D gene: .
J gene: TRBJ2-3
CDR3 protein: CASSYLEWDTQYF
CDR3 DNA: TGTGCCAGCAGTTACTTGGAGTGGGATACGCAGTATTTT

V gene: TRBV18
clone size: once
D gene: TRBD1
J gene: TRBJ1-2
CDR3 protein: CASSPSMTGAYGYTF
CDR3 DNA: TGTGCCAGCTCACCTTCAATGACAGGGGCCTATGGCTACACCTTC

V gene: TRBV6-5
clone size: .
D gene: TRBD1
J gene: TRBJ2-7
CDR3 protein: CASRWTGGEQYF
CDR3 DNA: TGTGCCAGCAGATGGACAGGGGGGGAGCAGTACTTC

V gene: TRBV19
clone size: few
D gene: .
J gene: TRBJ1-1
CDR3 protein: CASSRTGHTEAFF
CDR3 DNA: TGTGCCAGTAGTCGTACAGGGCACACTGAAGCTTTCTTT

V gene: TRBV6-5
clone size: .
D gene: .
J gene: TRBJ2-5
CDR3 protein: CASSYGGTQETQYF
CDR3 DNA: TGTGCCAGCAGTTACGGGGGGACCCAAGAGACCCAGTACTTC

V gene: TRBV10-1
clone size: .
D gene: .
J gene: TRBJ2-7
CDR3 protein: CASSESAGYPSEQYF
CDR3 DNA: TGCGCCAGCAGTGAGTCGGCGGGATACCCTTCCGAGCAGTACTTC

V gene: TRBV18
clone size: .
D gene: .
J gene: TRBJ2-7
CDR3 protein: CASSPRPDTSYEQYF
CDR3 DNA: TGTGCCAGCTCACCCAGACCGGACACATCCTACGAGCAGTACTTC

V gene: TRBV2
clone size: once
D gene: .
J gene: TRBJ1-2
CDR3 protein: CASRERGDGYTF
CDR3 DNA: TGTGCCAGCAGGGAAAGAGGCGATGGCTACACCTTC

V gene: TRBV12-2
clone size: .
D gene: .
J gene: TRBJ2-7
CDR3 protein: CASREGKKRDSYEQYF
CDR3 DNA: TGTGCAAGTCGCGAGGGGAAAAAGCGGGACTCCTACGAGCAGTACTTC

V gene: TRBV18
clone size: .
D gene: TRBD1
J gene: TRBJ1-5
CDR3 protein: CASSPQDRGGSNQPQHF
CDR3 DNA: TGTGCCAGCTCACCACAGGACAGGGGGGGTAGCAATCAGCCCCAGCATTTT

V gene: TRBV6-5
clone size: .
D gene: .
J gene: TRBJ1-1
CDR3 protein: CASSYGLGTEAFF
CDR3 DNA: TGTGCCAGCAGTTACGGGCTGGGCACTGAAGCTTTCTTT

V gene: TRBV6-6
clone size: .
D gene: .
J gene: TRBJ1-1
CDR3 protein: CASSYSGGNTEAFF
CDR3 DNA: TGTGCCAGCAGTTACTCGGGAGGGAACACTGAAGCTTTCTTT

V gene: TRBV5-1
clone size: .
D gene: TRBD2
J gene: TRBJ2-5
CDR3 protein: CASSLVVAGPQETQYF
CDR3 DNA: TGCGCCAGCAGCTTGGTTGTAGCGGGGCCCCAAGAGACCCAGTACTTC

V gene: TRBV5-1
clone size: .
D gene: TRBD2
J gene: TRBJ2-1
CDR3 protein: CASSVGGSSYNEQFF
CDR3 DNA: TGCGCCAGCAGCGTCGGGGGGAGCTCCTACAATGAGCAGTTCTTC

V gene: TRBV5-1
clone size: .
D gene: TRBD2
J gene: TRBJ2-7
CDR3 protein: CASSFAGDYEQYF
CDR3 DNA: TGCGCCAGCAGCTTTGCGGGAGATTACGAGCAGTACTTC

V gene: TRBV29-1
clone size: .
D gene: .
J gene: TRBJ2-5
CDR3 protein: CSVERETQYF
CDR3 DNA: TGCAGCGTTGAGAGGGAGACCCAGTACTTC

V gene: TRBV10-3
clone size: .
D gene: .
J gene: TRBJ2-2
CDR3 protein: CAIRDQGGPNTGELFF
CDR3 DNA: TGTGCCATCAGGGACCAAGGGGGACCTAACACCGGGGAGCTGTTTTTT

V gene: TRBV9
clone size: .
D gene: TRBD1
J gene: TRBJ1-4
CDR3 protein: CASSASAGGHIEKLFF
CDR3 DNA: TGTGCCAGCAGCGCCAGTGCAGGGGGCCACATTGAAAAACTGTTTTTT

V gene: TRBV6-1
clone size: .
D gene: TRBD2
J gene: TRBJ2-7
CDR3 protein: CASKTSGGRGEQYF
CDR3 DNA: TGTGCCAGCAAGACTAGCGGGGGGCGTGGCGAGCAGTACTTC

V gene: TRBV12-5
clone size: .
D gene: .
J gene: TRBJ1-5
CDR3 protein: CASGLVWEGGQPQHF
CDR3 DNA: TGTGCTAGTGGTTTGGTATGGGAGGGCGGTCAGCCCCAGCATTTT

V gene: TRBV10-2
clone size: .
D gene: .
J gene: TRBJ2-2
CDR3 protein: CASSEAAARNTGELFF
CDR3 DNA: TGCGCCAGCAGTGAGGCTGCGGCCCGAAACACCGGGGAGCTGTTTTTT

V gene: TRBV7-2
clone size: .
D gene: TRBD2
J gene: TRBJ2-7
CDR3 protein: CASSPASGVYEQYF
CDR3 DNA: TGTGCCAGCAGCCCGGCTAGCGGGGTCTACGAGCAGTACTTC

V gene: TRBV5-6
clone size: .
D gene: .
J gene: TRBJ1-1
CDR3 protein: CASSSVLENTEAFF
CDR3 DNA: TGTGCCAGCAGCTCGGTTTTAGAGAACACTGAAGCTTTCTTT

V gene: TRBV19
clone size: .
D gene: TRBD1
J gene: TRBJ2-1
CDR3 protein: CASSIPQGAYNEQFF
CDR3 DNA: TGTGCCAGTAGTATACCACAGGGGGCCTACAATGAGCAGTTCTTC

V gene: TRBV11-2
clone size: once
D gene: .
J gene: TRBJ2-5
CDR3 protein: CASSAGRQETQYF
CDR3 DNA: TGTGCCAGCAGCGCGGGACGGCAAGAGACCCAGTACTTC

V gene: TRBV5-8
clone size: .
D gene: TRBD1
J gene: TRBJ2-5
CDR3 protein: CASSPGQGAYQETQYF
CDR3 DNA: TGTGCCAGCAGCCCGGGACAGGGGGCTTACCAAGAGACCCAGTACTTC

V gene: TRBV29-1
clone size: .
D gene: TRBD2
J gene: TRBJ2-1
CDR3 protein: CSLLAGGSYNEQFF
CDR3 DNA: TGCAGCTTGCTAGCGGGGGGCTCCTACAATGAGCAGTTCTTC

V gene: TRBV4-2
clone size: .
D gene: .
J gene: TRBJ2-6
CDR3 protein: CASSQEGPGANVLTF
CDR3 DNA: TGTGCCAGCAGCCAGGAGGGTCCCGGGGCCAACGTCCTGACTTTC

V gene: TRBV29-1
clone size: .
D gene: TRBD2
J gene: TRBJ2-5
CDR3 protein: CSVTHTSGQETQYF
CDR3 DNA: TGCAGCGTGACCCATACTAGCGGCCAAGAGACCCAGTACTTC

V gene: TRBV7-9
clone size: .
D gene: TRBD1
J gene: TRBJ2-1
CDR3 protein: CASSPGTGGSYEQFF
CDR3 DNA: TGTGCCAGCAGCCCCGGGACAGGGGGCTCCTATGAGCAGTTCTTC

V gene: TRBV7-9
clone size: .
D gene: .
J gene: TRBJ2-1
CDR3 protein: CASSLIDNNEQFF
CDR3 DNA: TGTGCCAGCAGCTTAATAGATAACAATGAGCAGTTCTTC

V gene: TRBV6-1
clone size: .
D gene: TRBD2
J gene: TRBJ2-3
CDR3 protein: CASSENLAGTVTDTQYF
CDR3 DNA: TGTGCCAGCAGTGAAAACCTAGCGGGTACAGTGACAGATACGCAGTATTTT

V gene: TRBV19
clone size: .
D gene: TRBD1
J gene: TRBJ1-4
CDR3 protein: CASSAQQGALEKLFF
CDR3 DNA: TGTGCCAGTAGTGCACAACAGGGGGCGTTAGAAAAACTGTTTTTT

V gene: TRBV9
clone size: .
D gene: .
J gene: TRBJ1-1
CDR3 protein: CASSRDTEAFF
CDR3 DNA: TGTGCCAGCAGCCGAGATACTGAAGCTTTCTTT

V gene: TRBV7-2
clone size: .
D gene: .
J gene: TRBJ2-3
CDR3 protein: CASSLTSTQYF
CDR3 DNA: TGTGCCAGCAGCTTAACCAGTACGCAGTATTTT

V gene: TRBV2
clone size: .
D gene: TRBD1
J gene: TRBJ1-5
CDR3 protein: CASSGGQGRQPQHF
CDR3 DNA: TGTGCCAGCAGTGGGGGACAGGGGCGTCAGCCCCAGCATTTT

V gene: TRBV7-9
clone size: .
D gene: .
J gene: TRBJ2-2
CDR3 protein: CASSLDSLGELFF
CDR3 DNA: TGTGCCAGCAGCTTAGACTCCCTCGGGGAGCTGTTTTTT

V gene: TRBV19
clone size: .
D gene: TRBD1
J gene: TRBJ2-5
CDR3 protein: CASSIETGGPFETQYF
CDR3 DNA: TGTGCCAGTAGTATTGAGACAGGGGGCCCGTTCGAGACCCAGTACTTC

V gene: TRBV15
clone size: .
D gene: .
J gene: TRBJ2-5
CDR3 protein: CATSAVGRGQETQYF
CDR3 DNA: TGTGCCACCAGCGCGGTTGGCAGAGGACAAGAGACCCAGTACTTC